This entry features one TCR beta chain sequence. The data originate from a study of blood T cell repertoires in COVID-19. Study information: Whether acute or convalescent, the COVID-19 samples came from the United States, Italy and Spain.

In the authors' methods: Amplification of reference gene primers was used by the study to estimate nucleated cell counts. Here immunoSEQ multiplex PCR was the method, and the copy in TCRdb shows in-frame clones only, minus some. V and J calls and clone size follow that table, whereas D and trimming were derived from the DNA. The table records nearly 300,000 clones, approximately 90% of them present only once. The V gene end was trimmed by 5 bases and the J gene end by 4 bases; junction bases not matched to a gene: 14. The CDR3 spans 17 residues. Germline-derived CDR1 and CDR2 are MNHNS and SASEGT. The rearrangement uses TRBV6-1 and TRBJ2-7; 10 nucleotides match TRBD1. The sequencing input was peripheral blood. The sequence derives from a woman in her 30s who had recovered from COVID-19. The CDR3 spells CASSKDGQGVFRYEQYF. The DNA of the CDR3 is TGTGCCAGCAGTAAAGACGGACAGGGGGTATTTCGGTACGAGCAGTACTTC.